This T cell receptor beta chain was sequenced during a study of blood T cell repertoires in COVID-19. Method: immunoSEQ multiplex PCR; TCRdb's copy keeps in-frame clones and lacks some. The repertoire has 300,000 to 450,000 clones, around nine tenths of them found once; the top ten carry 3%. In germline, CDR1 is LNHDA, CDR2 SQIVND (reference sequence). This CDR3 has 15 amino acids. The V and J ends lost 2 bases and 3 bases respectively, with 14 bases between them. The sequence came from a human donor in a cohort sampled during active COVID-19. Sequenced sample: peripheral blood. The chain uses TRBV19 and TRBJ2-7; the D gene is possibly TRBD1 (6 bases). As DNA, the CDR3 is TGTGCCAGTAGTATAAGCGGACAGTCTTTCTACGAGCAGTACTTC. Its translation is CASSISGQSFYEQYF.